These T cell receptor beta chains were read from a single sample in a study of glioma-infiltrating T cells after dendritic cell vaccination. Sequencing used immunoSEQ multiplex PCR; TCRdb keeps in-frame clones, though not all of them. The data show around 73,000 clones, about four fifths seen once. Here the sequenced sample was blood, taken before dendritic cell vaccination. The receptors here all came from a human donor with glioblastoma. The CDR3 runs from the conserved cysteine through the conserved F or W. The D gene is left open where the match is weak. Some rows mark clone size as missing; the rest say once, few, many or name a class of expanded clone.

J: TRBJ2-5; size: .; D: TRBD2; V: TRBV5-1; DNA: TGCGCCAGCAGCTACCTAGCGGGGGGTGGTGAGACCCAGTACTTC; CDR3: CASSYLAGGGETQYF
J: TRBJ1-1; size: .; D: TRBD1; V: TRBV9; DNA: TGTGCCAGCAGCCCAGGGACAGGGTATAGCACTGAAGCTTTCTTT; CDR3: CASSPGTGYSTEAFF
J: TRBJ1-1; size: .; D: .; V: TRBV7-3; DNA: TGTGCCAGCAGCCCGCGGACTACGTCTGAAGCTTTCTTT; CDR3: CASSPRTTSEAFF
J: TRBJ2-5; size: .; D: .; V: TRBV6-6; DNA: TGTGCCAGCAGTTCGCAGTCCCAAGAGACCCAGTACTTC; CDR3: CASSSQSQETQYF
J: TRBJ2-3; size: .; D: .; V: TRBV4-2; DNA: TGTGCCAGCAGCCAAGATTCGGGAGCAGATACGCAGTATTTT; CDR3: CASSQDSGADTQYF
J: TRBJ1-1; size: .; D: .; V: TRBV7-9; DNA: TGTGCCAGCAGCTTAGAGGAAGGCGGGGCTTTCTTT; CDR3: CASSLEEGGAFF
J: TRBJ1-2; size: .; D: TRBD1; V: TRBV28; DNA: TGTGCCAGCAGTTTTGGACAGGGTATTTCCGGCTACACCTTC; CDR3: CASSFGQGISGYTF
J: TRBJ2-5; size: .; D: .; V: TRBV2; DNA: TGTGCCAGCAGTGAGAGGTCCACCCAAGAGACCCAGTACTTC; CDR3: CASSERSTQETQYF
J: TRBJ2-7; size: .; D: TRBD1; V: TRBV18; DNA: TGTGCCAGCTCATCCGGACAGGGGAAGTACGAGCAGTACTTC; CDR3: CASSSGQGKYEQYF
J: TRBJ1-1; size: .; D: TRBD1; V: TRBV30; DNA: TGTGCCTGGAGCGAACAGGGGATAAGGACTGAAGCTTTCTTT; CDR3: CAWSEQGIRTEAFF
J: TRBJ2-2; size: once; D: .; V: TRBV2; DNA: TGTGCCAGCAGGCGAGACACCGGGGAGCTGTTTTTT; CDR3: CASRRDTGELFF
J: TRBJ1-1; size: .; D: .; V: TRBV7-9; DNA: TGTGCCAGCAGCTCAAGACAGAATGCTTTCTTT; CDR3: CASSSRQNAFF
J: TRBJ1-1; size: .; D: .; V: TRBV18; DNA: TGTGCCAGCTCACCAACTTTGAACACTGAAGCTTTCTTT; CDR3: CASSPTLNTEAFF
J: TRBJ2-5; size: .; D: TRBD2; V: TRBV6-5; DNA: TGTGCCAGCATGGGCGTGGGGGGAGGGGAGACCCAGTACTTC; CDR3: CASMGVGGGETQYF
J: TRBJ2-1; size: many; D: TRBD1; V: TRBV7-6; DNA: TGTGCCAGCAGCTTAGCGCTCCCCGGGACAGTCAAACTCGACAGGGCCCATGAGCAGTTCTTC; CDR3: CASSLALPGTVKLDRAHEQFF
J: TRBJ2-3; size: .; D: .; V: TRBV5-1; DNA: TGCGCCAGCAGCTTGGGGGGCTTGGGGGATACGCAGTATTTT; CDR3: CASSLGGLGDTQYF
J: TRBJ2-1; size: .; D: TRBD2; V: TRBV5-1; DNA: TGCGCCAGCAGCTTGAGACTTGCGGGAGGGTACAATGAGCAGTTCTTC; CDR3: CASSLRLAGGYNEQFF
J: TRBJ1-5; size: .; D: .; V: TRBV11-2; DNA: TGTGCCAGCAGCTCCCAGGGCTTCAATCAGCCCCAGCATTTT; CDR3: CASSSQGFNQPQHF
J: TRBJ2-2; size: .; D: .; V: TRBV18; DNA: TGTGCCAGCTCACTACATACCGTAGGGCTGGCGGGTCGCGGGGAGCTGTTTTTT; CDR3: CASSLHTVGLAGRGELFF
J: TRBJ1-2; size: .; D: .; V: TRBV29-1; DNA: TGCAGCGTGGGGGGACGGGAGCTTTATGGCTACACCTTC; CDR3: CSVGGRELYGYTF
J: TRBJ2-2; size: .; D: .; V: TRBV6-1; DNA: TGTGCCAGGGCATTGGGGGCGGGAGTCACCGGGGAGCTGTTTTTT; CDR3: CARALGAGVTGELFF
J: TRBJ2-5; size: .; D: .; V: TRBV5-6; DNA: TGTGCCAGTCATGGGGTTCCAGGGGGGCCGGGAGAGACCCAGTACTTC; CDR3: CASHGVPGGPGETQYF
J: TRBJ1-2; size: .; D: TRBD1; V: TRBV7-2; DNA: TGTGCCAGCAGCTTAGAAGGGACAGCGGGTGGCTACACCTTC; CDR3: CASSLEGTAGGYTF
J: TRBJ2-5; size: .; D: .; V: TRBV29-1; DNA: TGCAGCGTTGAATCGGGTGTGCTGTACTTC; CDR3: CSVESGVLYF
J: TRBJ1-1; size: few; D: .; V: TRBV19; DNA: TGTGCCAGTATCCTGGAGGGGAATACTGAAGCTTTCTTT; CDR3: CASILEGNTEAFF
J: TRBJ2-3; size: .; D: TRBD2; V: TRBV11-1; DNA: TGTGCCAGCAGCTCTAGCGGGGACCCACAGTATTTT; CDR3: CASSSSGDPQYF
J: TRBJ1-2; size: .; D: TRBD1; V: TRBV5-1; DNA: TGCGCCAGCAGCGCGGGACAGGACTATGGCTACACCTTC; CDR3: CASSAGQDYGYTF
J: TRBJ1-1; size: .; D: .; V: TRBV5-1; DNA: TGCGCCAGCAGCCCCATAACAGGGAACACTGAAGCTTTCTTT; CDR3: CASSPITGNTEAFF
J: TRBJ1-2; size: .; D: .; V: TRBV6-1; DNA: TGTGCCAGCAGTGACGGGGACACCGTATCCTATGGCTACACCTTC; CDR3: CASSDGDTVSYGYTF
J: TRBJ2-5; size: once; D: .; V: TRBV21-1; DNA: TGTGCCAGCAGCAAAGGTGGGTGGGGCGGGAGGGCCGGAGAGACCCAGTACTTC; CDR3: CASSKGGWGGRAGETQYF
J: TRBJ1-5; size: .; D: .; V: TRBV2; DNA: TGTGCCAGCAGTAGCTCTAGTAGCAATCAGCCCCAGCATTTT; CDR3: CASSSSSSNQPQHF
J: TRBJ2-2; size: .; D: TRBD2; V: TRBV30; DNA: TGTGCCTGGAGTGCTGGGACTAGCGGGAGTACCGGGGAGCTGTTTTTT; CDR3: CAWSAGTSGSTGELFF
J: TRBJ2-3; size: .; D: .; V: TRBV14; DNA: TGTGCCAGCAGTTTAGGGGGTAAAAGAGCAGATACGCAGTATTTT; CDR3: CASSLGGKRADTQYF
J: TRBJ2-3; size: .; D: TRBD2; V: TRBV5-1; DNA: TGCGCCAGCAGCTTGGGAGCTAGCGGGTACACAGATACGCAGTATTTT; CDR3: CASSLGASGYTDTQYF
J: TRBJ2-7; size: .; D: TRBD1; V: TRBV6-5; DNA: TGTGCCAGCAGTCAAACCGGGACAGGAGACTACGAGCAGTACTTC; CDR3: CASSQTGTGDYEQYF
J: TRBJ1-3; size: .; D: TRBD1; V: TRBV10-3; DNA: TGTGCCATCGGACCGACAGGGGGCGCGTCAGGAAACACCATATATTTT; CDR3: CAIGPTGGASGNTIYF
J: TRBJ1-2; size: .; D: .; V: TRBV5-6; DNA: TGTGCCAGCAGCTTGTGGTGGGCAGACCCCCTTGGCTATGGCTACACCTTC; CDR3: CASSLWWADPLGYGYTF
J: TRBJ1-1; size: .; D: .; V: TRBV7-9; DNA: TGTGCCAGCAGCCCGCGGACGGGGAGCGTGAACACTGAAGCTTTCTTT; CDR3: CASSPRTGSVNTEAFF
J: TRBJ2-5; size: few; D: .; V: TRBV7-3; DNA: TGTGCCAGCAGTCAAGGACAGCAAGAGACCCAGTACTTC; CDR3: CASSQGQQETQYF
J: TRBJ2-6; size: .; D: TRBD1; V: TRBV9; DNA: TGTGCCAGCAGCGCCCGACAGGGCCGCTCTGGGGCCAACGTCCTGACTTTC; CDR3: CASSARQGRSGANVLTF
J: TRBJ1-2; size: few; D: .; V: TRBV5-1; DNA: TGCGCCAGCAGCTTGGGACAGGTTGGCAACTATGGCTACACCTTC; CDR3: CASSLGQVGNYGYTF
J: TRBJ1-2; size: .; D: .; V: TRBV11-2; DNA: TGTGCCAGCAGCTTAATGCAGGGGTTAGTAATTTCTGGCTACACCTTC; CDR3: CASSLMQGLVISGYTF
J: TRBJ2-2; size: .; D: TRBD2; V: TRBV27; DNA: TGTGCCAGCAGTTCGAGCGGGAGGTCGACCGGGGAGCTGTTTTTT; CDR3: CASSSSGRSTGELFF
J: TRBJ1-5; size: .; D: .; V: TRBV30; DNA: TGTGCCTGGACCCCCGGAGGAGATAATCAGCCCCAGCATTTT; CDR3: CAWTPGGDNQPQHF
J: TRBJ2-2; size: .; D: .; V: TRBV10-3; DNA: TGTGCCATCGGGGCAGACGCGAACACCGGGGAGCTGTTTTTT; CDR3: CAIGADANTGELFF
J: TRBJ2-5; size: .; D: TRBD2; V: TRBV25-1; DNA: TGTGCCAGCAGGCAGGAAAAAGGACTAGCGATAGAAGAGACCCAGTACTTC; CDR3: CASRQEKGLAIEETQYF
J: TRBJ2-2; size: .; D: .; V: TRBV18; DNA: TGTGCCAGCTCACCTCGACTAGAGGGAACCGGGGAGCTGTTTTTT; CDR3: CASSPRLEGTGELFF
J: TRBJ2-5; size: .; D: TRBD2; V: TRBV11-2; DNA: TGTGCCAGCAGCTTAGTCCGCGGACTAGCGCGGGAGACCCAGTACTTC; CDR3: CASSLVRGLARETQYF